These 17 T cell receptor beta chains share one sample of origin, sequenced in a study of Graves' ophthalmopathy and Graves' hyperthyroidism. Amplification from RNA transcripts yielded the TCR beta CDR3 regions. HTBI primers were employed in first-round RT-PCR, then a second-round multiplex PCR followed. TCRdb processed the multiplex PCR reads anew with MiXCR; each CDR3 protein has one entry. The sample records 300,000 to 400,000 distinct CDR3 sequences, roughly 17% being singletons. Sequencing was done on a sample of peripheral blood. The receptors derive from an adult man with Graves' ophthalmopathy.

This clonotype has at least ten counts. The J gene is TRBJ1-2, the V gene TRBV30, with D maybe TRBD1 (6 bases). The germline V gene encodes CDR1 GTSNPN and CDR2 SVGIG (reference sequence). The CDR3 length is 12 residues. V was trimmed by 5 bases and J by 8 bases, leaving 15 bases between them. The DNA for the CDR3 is TGTGCCTGGGGGGGCCAACTTGGGGGCTACACCTTC. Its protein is CAWGGQLGGYTF.

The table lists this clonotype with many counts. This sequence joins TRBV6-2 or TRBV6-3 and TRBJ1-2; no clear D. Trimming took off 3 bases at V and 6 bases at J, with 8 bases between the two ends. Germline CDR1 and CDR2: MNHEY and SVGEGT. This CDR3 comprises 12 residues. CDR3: CASSYSGNGYTF. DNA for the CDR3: TGTGCCAGCAGTTATTCCGGGAATGGCTACACCTTC.

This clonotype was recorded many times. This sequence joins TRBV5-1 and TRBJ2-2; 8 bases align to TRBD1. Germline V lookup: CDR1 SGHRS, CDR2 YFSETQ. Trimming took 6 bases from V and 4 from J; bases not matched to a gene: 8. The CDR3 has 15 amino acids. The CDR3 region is CASKISQGATGELFF. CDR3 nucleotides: TGCGCCAGCAAAATAAGCCAGGGGGCCACCGGGGAGCTGTTTTTT.

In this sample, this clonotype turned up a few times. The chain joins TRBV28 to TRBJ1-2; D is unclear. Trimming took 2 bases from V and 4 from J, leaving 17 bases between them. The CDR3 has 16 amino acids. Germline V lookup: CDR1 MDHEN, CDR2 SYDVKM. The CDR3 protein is CASSLAGRTTFYGYTF. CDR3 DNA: TGTGCCAGCAGTTTAGCCGGCCGAACTACCTTCTATGGCTACACCTTC.

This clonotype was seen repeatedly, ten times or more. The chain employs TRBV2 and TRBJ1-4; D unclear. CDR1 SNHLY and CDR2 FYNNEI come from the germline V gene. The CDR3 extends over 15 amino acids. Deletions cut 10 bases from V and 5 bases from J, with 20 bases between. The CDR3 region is CATSEERYQNEKLFF. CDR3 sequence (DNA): TGTGCCACTTCCGAGGAGCGGTATCAAAATGAAAAACTGTTTTTT.

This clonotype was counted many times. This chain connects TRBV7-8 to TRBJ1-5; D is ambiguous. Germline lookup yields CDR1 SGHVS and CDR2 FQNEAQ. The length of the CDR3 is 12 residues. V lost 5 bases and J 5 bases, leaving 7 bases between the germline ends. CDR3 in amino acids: CASSPLDQPQHF. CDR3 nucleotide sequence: TGTGCCAGCAGCCCCCTAGATCAGCCCCAGCATTTT. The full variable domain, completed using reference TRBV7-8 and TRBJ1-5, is GAGVSQSPRYKVAKRGQDVALRCDPISGHVSLFWYQQALGQGPEFLTYFQNEAQLDKSGLPSDRFFAERPEGSVSTLKIQRTQQEDSAVYLCASSPLDQPQHFGDGTRLSIL.

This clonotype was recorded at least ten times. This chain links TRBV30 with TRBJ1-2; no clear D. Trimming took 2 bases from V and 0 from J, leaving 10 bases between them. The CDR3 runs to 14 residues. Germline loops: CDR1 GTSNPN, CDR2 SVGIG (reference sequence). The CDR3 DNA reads TGTGCCTGGAGTAGGGAAGAAACTAACTATGGCTACACCTTC. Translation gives CAWSREETNYGYTF.

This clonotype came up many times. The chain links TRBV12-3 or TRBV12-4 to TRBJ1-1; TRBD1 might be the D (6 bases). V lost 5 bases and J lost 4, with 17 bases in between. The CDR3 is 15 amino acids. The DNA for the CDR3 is TGTGCCAGCAGTCCGATCGCCAGAGGGGGCACTGAAGCTTTCTTT. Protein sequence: CASSPIARGGTEAFF.

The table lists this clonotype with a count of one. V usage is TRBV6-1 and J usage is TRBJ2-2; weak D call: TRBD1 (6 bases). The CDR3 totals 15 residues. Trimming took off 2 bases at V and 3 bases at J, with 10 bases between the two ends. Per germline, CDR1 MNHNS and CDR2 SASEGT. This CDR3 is CASSERAGDTGELFF. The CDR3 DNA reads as TGTGCCAGCAGTGAAAGGGCAGGGGACACCGGGGAGCTGTTTTTT.

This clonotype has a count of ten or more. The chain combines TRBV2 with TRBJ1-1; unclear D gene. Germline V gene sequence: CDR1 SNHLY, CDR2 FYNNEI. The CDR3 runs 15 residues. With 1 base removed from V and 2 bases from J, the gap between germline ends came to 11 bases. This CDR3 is CASSEVGRVNTEAFF. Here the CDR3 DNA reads TGTGCCAGCAGTGAAGTAGGGAGGGTAAACACTGAAGCTTTCTTT.

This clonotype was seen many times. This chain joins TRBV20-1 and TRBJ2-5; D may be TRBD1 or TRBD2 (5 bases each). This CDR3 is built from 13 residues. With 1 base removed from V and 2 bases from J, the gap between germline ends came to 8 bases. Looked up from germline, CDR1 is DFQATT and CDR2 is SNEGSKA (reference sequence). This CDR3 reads CSARVEGQETQYF. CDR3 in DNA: TGCAGTGCTAGAGTTGAGGGGCAAGAGACCCAGTACTTC.

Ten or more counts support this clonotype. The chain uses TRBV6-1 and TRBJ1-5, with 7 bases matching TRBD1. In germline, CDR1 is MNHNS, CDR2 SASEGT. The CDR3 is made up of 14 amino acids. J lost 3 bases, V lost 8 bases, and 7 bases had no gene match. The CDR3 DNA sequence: TGTGCCAGCCGCGAGACAGGGCTCAATCAGCCCCAGCATTTT. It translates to CASRETGLNQPQHF.

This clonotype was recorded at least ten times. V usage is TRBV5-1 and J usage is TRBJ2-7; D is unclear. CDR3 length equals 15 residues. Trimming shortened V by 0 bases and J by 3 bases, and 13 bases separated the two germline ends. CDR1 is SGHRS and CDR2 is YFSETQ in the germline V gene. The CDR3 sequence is CASSLVAGRLYEQYF. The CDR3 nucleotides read TGCGCCAGCAGCTTGGTGGCAGGTCGGCTCTACGAGCAGTACTTC.

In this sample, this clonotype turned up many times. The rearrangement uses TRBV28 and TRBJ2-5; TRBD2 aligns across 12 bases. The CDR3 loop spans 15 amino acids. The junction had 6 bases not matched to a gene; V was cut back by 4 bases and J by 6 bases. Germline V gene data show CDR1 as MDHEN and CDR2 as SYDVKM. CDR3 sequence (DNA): TGTGCCAGCAGTTCTATGACTAGCGGGGGCCAGACCCAGTACTTC. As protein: CASSSMTSGGQTQYF.

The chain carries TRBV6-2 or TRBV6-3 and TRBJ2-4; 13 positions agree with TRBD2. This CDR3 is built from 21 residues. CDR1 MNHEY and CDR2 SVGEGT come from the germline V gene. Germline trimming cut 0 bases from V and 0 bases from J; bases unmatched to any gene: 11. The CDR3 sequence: CASSYSVGLAGVRKAKNIQYF. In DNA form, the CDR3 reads TGTGCCAGCAGTTACTCCGTCGGACTAGCGGGAGTCAGGAAAGCCAAAAACATTCAGTACTTC.

CDR3 protein: CASSYTSGGAVEQYF. The CDR3 region has the DNA TGTGCCAGCAGTTACACTAGCGGGGGGGCCGTAGAGCAGTACTTC. The V gene is TRBV6-5, the J gene TRBJ2-7; 13 bases map to TRBD2. Germline trimming cut 2 bases from V and 7 bases from J; bases unmatched to any gene: 5. The CDR3 has 15 residues. Germline V gene lookup returns CDR1 MNHEY and CDR2 SVGAGI.

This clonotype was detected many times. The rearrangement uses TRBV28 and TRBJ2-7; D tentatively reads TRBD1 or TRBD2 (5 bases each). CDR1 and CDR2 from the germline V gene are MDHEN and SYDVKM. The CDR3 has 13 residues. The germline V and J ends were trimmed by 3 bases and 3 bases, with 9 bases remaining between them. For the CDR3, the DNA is TGTGCCAGCAGTTTGATGAGGGGCTACGAGCAGTACTTC. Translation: CASSLMRGYEQYF.